Listed below are T cell receptor beta chains from one sample, sequenced in a study of shared clonotypes between healthy human individuals. Clones were read by immunoSEQ multiplex PCR, and TCRdb kept only the in-frame ones, dropping some. Among more than 550,000 clones listed, over 55% were seen once. The sequenced sample was memory CD4+ T cells sorted from blood. The receptors were sampled from a woman in her twenties or thirties in good health. The CDR3 runs from the conserved cysteine through the conserved F or W. Each record gives: D gene, J gene, V gene, clone size, CDR3 protein, CDR3 DNA. D genes are given only for firm matches. Expanded clones get a size class; other rows say once, few or many, or leave the size out.

D: TRBD2; J: TRBJ2-1; V: TRBV5-5; size: -; CDR3: CASRAGGSSYNEQFF; DNA: TGTGCCAGCAGAGCTGGCGGGAGCTCCTACAATGAGCAGTTCTTC
D: TRBD1; J: TRBJ1-5; V: TRBV28; size: -; CDR3: CASRLGQGGNQPQHF; DNA: TGTGCCAGCAGACTGGGACAGGGAGGGAATCAGCCCCAGCATTTT
D: TRBD2; J: TRBJ2-3; V: TRBV28; size: -; CDR3: CAGGGTTDTQYF; DNA: TGTGCCGGGGGGGGGACCACAGATACGCAGTATTTT
D: -; J: TRBJ1-5; V: TRBV18; size: few; CDR3: CASSPRGGSNQPQHF; DNA: TGTGCCAGCTCACCAAGGGGGGGCAGCAATCAGCCCCAGCATTTT
D: -; J: TRBJ2-3; V: TRBV28; size: -; CDR3: CASSLSGGSTDTQYF; DNA: TGTGCCAGCAGTTTATCGGGGGGCTCCACAGATACGCAGTATTTT
D: -; J: TRBJ2-7; V: TRBV18; size: once; CDR3: CASSPGIGVYEQYF; DNA: TGTGCCAGCTCACCTGGGATCGGAGTCTACGAGCAGTACTTC
D: -; J: TRBJ2-3; V: TRBV5-4; size: -; CDR3: CASSRGPLDTDTQYF; DNA: TGTGCCAGCAGCCGGGGGCCATTAGACACAGATACGCAGTATTTT
D: -; J: TRBJ1-5; V: TRBV4-1; size: -; CDR3: CASSQVGNTAEPQHF; DNA: TGCGCCAGCAGCCAAGTAGGGAACACCGCGGAGCCCCAGCATTTT
D: -; J: TRBJ2-1; V: TRBV7-8; size: once; CDR3: CASSSGRQSSYNEQFF; DNA: TGTGCCAGCAGCTCGGGCAGGCAGAGCTCCTACAATGAGCAGTTCTTC
D: -; J: TRBJ2-7; V: TRBV21-1; size: -; CDR3: CASRTGQGRVYEQYF; DNA: TGTGCCAGCAGGACCGGACAGGGACGGGTGTACGAGCAGTACTTC
D: TRBD1; J: TRBJ1-5; V: TRBV19; size: -; CDR3: CASSIPGQNQPQHF; DNA: TGTGCCAGTAGTATTCCGGGACAGAATCAGCCCCAGCATTTT
D: -; J: TRBJ2-5; V: TRBV2; size: -; CDR3: CASRGDDETQYF; DNA: TGTGCCAGCAGGGGAGACGATGAGACCCAGTACTTC
D: -; J: TRBJ1-2; V: TRBV27; size: -; CDR3: CASSLKAGSANYGYTF; DNA: TGTGCCAGCAGTTTAAAAGCTGGTTCAGCTAACTATGGCTACACCTTC
D: TRBD2; J: TRBJ2-1; V: TRBV10-3; size: -; CDR3: CAISDTSGSYEQFF; DNA: TGTGCCATCAGTGATACTAGCGGGAGTTATGAGCAGTTCTTC
D: -; J: TRBJ2-5; V: TRBV9; size: -; CDR3: CASSVVEETQYF; DNA: TGTGCCAGCAGCGTAGTGGAAGAGACCCAGTACTTC
D: TRBD1; J: TRBJ1-2; V: TRBV6-1; size: -; CDR3: CASSGPGQGDYYGYTF; DNA: TGTGCCAGCAGTGGTCCCGGACAGGGGGATTACTATGGCTACACCTTC
D: TRBD2; J: TRBJ2-3; V: TRBV18; size: -; CDR3: CASLTSDHPDTQYF; DNA: TGTGCCAGCCTAACTAGCGACCACCCAGATACGCAGTATTTT
D: -; J: TRBJ1-2; V: TRBV6-1; size: once; CDR3: CASSRGTPNYGYTF; DNA: TGTGCCAGCAGTAGGGGGACCCCTAACTATGGCTACACCTTC
D: TRBD1; J: TRBJ2-7; V: TRBV30; size: -; CDR3: CAWSVQGPSEQYF; DNA: TGTGCCTGGAGTGTACAGGGGCCCTCGGAGCAGTACTTC
D: -; J: TRBJ1-5; V: TRBV10-1; size: many; CDR3: CASSEYGNQPQHF; DNA: TGCGCCAGCAGTGAGTACGGCAATCAGCCCCAGCATTTT
D: -; J: TRBJ2-1; V: TRBV7-2; size: once; CDR3: CASSHQRGEGEQFF; DNA: TGTGCCAGCAGCCACCAAAGGGGTGAGGGTGAGCAGTTCTTC
D: -; J: TRBJ2-6; V: TRBV10-3; size: -; CDR3: CAISESGTSGANVLTF; DNA: TGTGCCATCAGTGAGTCGGGGACCTCTGGGGCCAACGTCCTGACTTTC
D: TRBD1; J: TRBJ1-3; V: TRBV28; size: -; CDR3: CASSNLLGQTGNTIYF; DNA: TGTGCCAGCAGCAACCTCCTGGGACAGACTGGAAACACCATATATTTT
D: -; J: TRBJ2-1; V: TRBV19; size: -; CDR3: CASSFRGLSSYNEQFF; DNA: TGTGCCAGTAGCTTTAGGGGTCTTAGCTCCTACAATGAGCAGTTCTTC
D: -; J: TRBJ2-7; V: TRBV27; size: -; CDR3: CASSYRLGRPTYEQYF; DNA: TGTGCCAGCAGTTACCGCCTCGGGCGTCCGACCTACGAGCAGTACTTC
D: TRBD2; J: TRBJ2-1; V: TRBV11-2; size: -; CDR3: CASSLVLAASGRNEQFF; DNA: TGTGCCAGCAGCTTAGTCTTGGCGGCTAGCGGGAGGAATGAGCAGTTCTTC
D: -; J: TRBJ1-1; V: TRBV2; size: once; CDR3: CAGWGVRDTEAFF; DNA: TGTGCCGGCTGGGGCGTTAGGGACACTGAAGCTTTCTTT
D: -; J: TRBJ2-7; V: TRBV5-6; size: -; CDR3: CASSSGNRYEQYF; DNA: TGTGCCAGCAGCTCTGGGAATCGATACGAGCAGTACTTC
D: -; J: TRBJ2-1; V: TRBV11-3; size: -; CDR3: CASSPGHGAPSNEQFF; DNA: TGTGCCAGCAGCCCCGGTCACGGGGCCCCCAGCAATGAGCAGTTCTTC
D: -; J: TRBJ1-1; V: TRBV7-9; size: -; CDR3: CASSPQNTEAFF; DNA: TGTGCCAGCAGCCCACAGAACACTGAAGCTTTCTTT
D: -; J: TRBJ2-5; V: TRBV25-1; size: -; CDR3: CASSDTRWETQYF; DNA: TGTGCCAGCAGTGACACTAGATGGGAGACCCAGTACTTC
D: TRBD1; J: TRBJ1-4; V: TRBV11-2; size: -; CDR3: CASSLGVLDRVVF; DNA: TGTGCCAGCAGCTTAGGAGTTCTGGACAGGGTGGTTTTT
D: TRBD2; J: TRBJ2-7; V: TRBV7-8; size: -; CDR3: CASSSEGQGWTSGFYEQYF; DNA: TGTGCCAGCAGCTCCGAAGGACAGGGTTGGACTAGCGGATTCTACGAGCAGTACTTC
D: -; J: TRBJ1-2; V: TRBV5-4; size: -; CDR3: CASSLGADSWSGYTF; DNA: TGTGCCAGCAGCCTGGGGGCTGACAGCTGGTCAGGCTACACCTTC
D: TRBD2; J: TRBJ2-5; V: TRBV5-1; size: -; CDR3: CASSIRLAGETQYF; DNA: TGCGCCAGCAGCATCAGACTAGCGGGAGAGACCCAGTACTTC
D: -; J: TRBJ2-1; V: TRBV5-1; size: -; CDR3: CASSLAGREQFF; DNA: TGCGCCAGCAGCTTGGCGGGGAGGGAGCAGTTCTTC
D: TRBD1; J: TRBJ2-3; V: TRBV11-3; size: -; CDR3: CASSPGTGPDTQYF; DNA: TGTGCCAGCAGCCCCGGGACAGGGCCAGATACGCAGTATTTT
D: -; J: TRBJ1-2; V: TRBV18; size: -; CDR3: CASSPLEGNYGYTF; DNA: TGTGCCAGCTCACCACTGGAAGGGAACTATGGCTACACCTTC
D: TRBD1; J: TRBJ1-1; V: TRBV19; size: once; CDR3: CASKRQGANTEAFF; DNA: TGTGCCAGTAAGAGACAGGGGGCTAACACTGAAGCTTTCTTT
D: -; J: TRBJ2-5; V: TRBV30; size: few; CDR3: CAWSPSRRATARETQYF; DNA: TGTGCCTGGAGTCCATCCCGAAGGGCTACGGCCAGAGAGACCCAGTACTTC
D: TRBD1; J: TRBJ1-4; V: TRBV7-6; size: -; CDR3: CASSLAPTGPTEKLFF; DNA: TGTGCCAGCAGCTTAGCCCCGACAGGGCCCACTGAAAAACTGTTTTTT
D: TRBD1; J: TRBJ2-7; V: TRBV6-5; size: -; CDR3: CASSYGTGRRKEQYF; DNA: TGTGCCAGCAGTTACGGGACAGGCCGGAGAAAGGAGCAGTACTTC
D: -; J: TRBJ1-2; V: TRBV5-1; size: -; CDR3: CASSLDRNYGYTF; DNA: TGCGCCAGCAGCTTAGACAGGAACTATGGCTACACCTTC
D: -; J: TRBJ1-5; V: TRBV10-2; size: once; CDR3: CASTTQRDQPQHF; DNA: TGCGCCAGCACCACCCAGCGGGATCAGCCCCAGCATTTT
D: -; J: TRBJ2-1; V: TRBV18; size: -; CDR3: CASSPKGASEQFF; DNA: TGTGCCAGCTCACCAAAGGGAGCTAGTGAGCAGTTCTTC
D: -; J: TRBJ1-1; V: TRBV4-2; size: -; CDR3: CASSSTGTMGDSGTEAFF; DNA: TGTGCCAGCAGCTCCACAGGGACGATGGGTGATTCGGGCACTGAAGCTTTCTTT
D: -; J: TRBJ2-7; V: TRBV7-2; size: -; CDR3: CASSLQGPYEQYF; DNA: TGTGCCAGCAGCCTACAGGGTCCCTACGAGCAGTACTTC
D: -; J: TRBJ2-2; V: TRBV28; size: -; CDR3: CASSNLGELFF; DNA: TGTGCCAGCAGTAATCTCGGGGAGCTGTTTTTT
D: TRBD1; J: TRBJ2-4; V: TRBV6-5; size: -; CDR3: CASTGRTGNIQYF; DNA: TGTGCCAGCACCGGTCGGACAGGGAACATTCAGTACTTC